This paragraph covers one T cell receptor beta chain sequence. The clone's antigen remains unknown. It has no much larger one-base neighbor in the sample; base qualities were not kept. CD8 naive samples were CD45RO-negative cells positively selected for CCR7, giving a CD45RA+CCR7+ population that excluded TemRA cells. Healthy HIV-negative adults with no recently reported acute infections or vaccinations were included as donors. Only Caucasian adults living in Nashville, Tennessee, USA were represented among the donors. After blood collection by leukapheresis, PBMCs were isolated using Ficoll-Histopaque density gradient centrifugation and then cryopreserved in the vapor phase of liquid nitrogen. Purity and quantity of every magnetically sorted T cell population were checked by analytical flow cytometry. Genomic DNA was isolated from every sorted fraction and measured by UV absorbance on a Nanodrop 2000c.

Using the deep immunoSEQ assay, TCR CDR3 regions were amplified from genomic DNA by multiplex PCR. Extracted genomic DNA from each cell subset was spread evenly across all wells of several immunoSEQ 96-well plates, with each plate serving as a replicate. Each replicate PCR for sorted subsets received about 180 ng genomic DNA, equal to 28,000 or so T cell genomes. Purified libraries were quantified with a Qubit 3.0 fluorometer, sized on a Bioanalyzer 2100, and re-quantified with the KAPA Library Quantification kit. Every immunoSEQ 96-well plate was sequenced on a separate single-read 150-cycle Illumina NextSeq 550 flow cell. Concerning the study's data processing: Because only junctional sequences without quality scores were contained in the immunoSEQ output, filtering matching that applied to full-length reads could not be performed. To assign V/J genes and CDR3, sequences were annotated against IMGT germline references using PyIR, a Python wrapper for IgBLAST v1.9. Reads were removed for weak V/J assignments (E-value above 1e-6), missing CDR3, stop codons, out-of-frame junctions, or ambiguous translated residues. V3J clonotypes were defined as sequences sharing the same inferred V gene, J gene, and CDR3 amino acid sequence. To compute the percentage overlap between repertoires, the number of shared unique clonotypes was divided by the size of the smaller repertoire. RTK rarefaction, the Chao1 estimator, and Recon v2.1 estimates of unobserved clonotypes were used to assess repertoire richness. For all TCRbeta clonotypes obtained by the gDNA method from a few donors, generation probabilities were computed with OLGA. Imported from immuneACCESS, the table was reduced by TCRdb to in-frame sequences with V and J called. These copies leave out some clones; in studies compared against another copy, an unresolved V gene accounts for under half, and the cause of the remainder is not known. From that table come the V and J calls and clone size; the DNA was used to work out D and trimming. The sample includes some 740,000 clones, with nearly 95% observed a single time. The ten largest make up 24% of the sample.

The sample comes from a study of shared clonotypes between healthy human individuals (TCRdb year 2020). Regarding the complete study: A couple of women and three men aged 18 to 49 years were included in the cohort. Libraries were prepared and TCR repertoires were sequenced by different laboratories using diverse techniques, in order to increase sequencing depth and limit assay-specific biases. Each donor's leukapheresis produced roughly between about 0.8 and 8.9 billion PBMCs. For each donor, three plates each were used for CD4 naive and CD4 memory, two plates were used for CD8 naive, and one plate was used for CD8 memory. To estimate repertoire size and how much clonotypes are shared between individuals, the study performed deep sequencing of blood TCR repertoires from about five healthy adults.

Taken from the germline V gene, the CDR1 and CDR2 loops are SGHAT and FQNNGV. Cut back by 3 bases and 2 bases, the V and J ends lie 7 bases apart. The CDR3 numbers 13 residues from cysteine through phenylalanine. Only the CDR3 region is kept as DNA, spanning 39 bases read in frame from base 1. The paper's findings and limits, for the study overall: Incomplete sequencing was indicated by rarefaction of sorted-subset datasets, despite the large sequencing depth. Estimated clonotype richness was generally larger for naive than for memory subsets. Only blood was sampled, and tissue TCR repertoires likely differ from those in blood. The small number of donors limited the genetic and exposure-history diversity represented. Across a few donors, roughly 5% of naive CD4, around 3.5% of naive CD8, approximately 2.5% of memory CD4, and roughly 0.4% of memory CD8 clonotypes were shared. Based on pairwise subsampling, the degree of clonotype sharing among donors was expected to be affected by sequencing depth. Compared with non-shared clonotypes, clonotypes shared by all four sorted-subset donors had higher generation probabilities.

The V and J segments used are TRBV11-2 and TRBJ2-5, with an unclear D gene assignment. The sequenced material came from naive CD8+ T cells sorted from blood. Read against the paper, the sample's cell subset or site label means: CD45RA+CCR7+. The clonotype originates from a man aged 25-45 years in good health. At the DNA level, the sequence is TGTGCCAGCAGCTTTGACTCTCAAGAGACCCAGTACTTC. This sequence encodes CASSFDSQETQYF.